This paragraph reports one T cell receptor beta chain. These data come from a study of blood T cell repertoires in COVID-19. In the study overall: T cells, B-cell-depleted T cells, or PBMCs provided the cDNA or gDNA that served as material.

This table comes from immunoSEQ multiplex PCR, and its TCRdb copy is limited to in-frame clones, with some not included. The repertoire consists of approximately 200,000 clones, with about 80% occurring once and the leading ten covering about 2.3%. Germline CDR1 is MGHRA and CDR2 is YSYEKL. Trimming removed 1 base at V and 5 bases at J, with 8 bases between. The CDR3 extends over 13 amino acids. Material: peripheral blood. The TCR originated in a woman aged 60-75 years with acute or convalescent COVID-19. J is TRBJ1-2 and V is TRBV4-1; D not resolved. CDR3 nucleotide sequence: TGCGCCAGCAGCCAAGTCCGGGGTTATGGCTACACCTTC. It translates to CASSQVRGYGYTF.